The 27 T cell receptor beta chains in this list originate from one sample, sequenced in a study of blood T cell repertoires in COVID-19. Repertoires were generated with immunoSEQ multiplex PCR, while TCRdb's copy carries only in-frame clones and drops some. The sample contains 250,000 to 350,000 clones, approximately 86% of which appear only once. The sample taken for sequencing was PBMCs or T cells enriched from blood (not recorded which). These receptors all come from a woman in her late teens or twenties who had recovered from COVID-19.

V usage is TRBV24-1 and J usage is TRBJ1-2; 11 bases align to TRBD1. The CDR3 has 15 amino acids. CDR1 KGHDR and CDR2 SFDVKD come from the germline V gene. V lost 7 bases to trimming and J lost 7 bases; unmatched junction nucleotides: 10. In DNA, the CDR3 is TGTGCCACCAGCTCGTCCCCCGGGACAGGGGGTGGCTACACCTTC. Amino acids: CATSSSPGTGGGYTF.

The gene calls are TRBV28 and TRBJ1-2, with TRBD1 matching over 7 bases. This CDR3 region has 14 residues. V was clipped by 5 bases and J by 8 bases; unmatched bases: 11. Germline V gene sequence: CDR1 MDHEN, CDR2 SYDVKM. The DNA of the CDR3 is TGTGCCAGCAGTCCCACCACAGGGGTGGGGGGCTACACCTTC. Protein product: CASSPTTGVGGYTF.

The rearrangement uses TRBV19 and TRBJ2-7, with TRBD1 matching over 7 bases. Losses at the gene ends were 0 bases for V and 5 bases for J; bases not matched to a gene: 7. The CDR3 spans 15 residues. CDR1 LNHDA and CDR2 SQIVND come from the germline V gene (reference sequence). The CDR3 here is CASSIDSSQGNEQYF. CDR3 coding DNA: TGTGCCAGTAGTATAGATTCGTCACAGGGGAACGAGCAGTACTTC.

The CDR3 nucleotides read TGTGCCAGCTCACCCACCTTTGGGACTAGCGGGGCACGAGAGACCCAGTACTTC. Protein sequence: CASSPTFGTSGARETQYF. The chain combines TRBV18 with TRBJ2-5, with 13 bases identical to TRBD2. The CDR3 runs to 18 residues. Germline CDR1 KGHSH, CDR2 LQKENI. J was trimmed by 4 bases and V by 3 bases; bases with no gene match: 11.

The chain couples TRBV7-2 to TRBJ1-5; 7 nucleotides match TRBD1. The junction had 9 bases not matched to a gene; V was cut back by 5 bases and J by 2 bases. This CDR3 is built from 16 residues. Per germline, CDR1 SGHTA and CDR2 FQGNSA. The CDR3 DNA reads TGTGCCAGCAGCCCCCGGACAGGAATGGGCAATCAGCCCCAGCATTTT. Protein product: CASSPRTGMGNQPQHF.

In DNA form, the CDR3 reads TGTGCCAGCTCACTCCAATCCCAGGGGGCGCTGGCCAAAAACATTCAGTACTTC. This sequence encodes CASSLQSQGALAKNIQYF. The chain is built from TRBV18 and TRBJ2-4; 8 bases are shared with TRBD1. The CDR3 has 18 residues. CDR1 is KGHSH, CDR2 LQKENI, per germline. V shed 4 bases and J 1 base; nucleotides not matched to a gene: 12.

This chain connects TRBV18 to TRBJ1-2; tentative D call: TRBD1 (5 bases). V was shortened by 3 bases and J by 1 base, with 21 bases between the two germline ends. The germline gives CDR1 KGHSH, CDR2 LQKENI. The CDR3 sequence is 18 residues long. Written as DNA, the CDR3 is TGTGCCAGCTCACCCCAGGGTACACTGGGACTCAATAACTATGGCTACACCTTC. This translates into CASSPQGTLGLNNYGYTF.

V is TRBV5-1 and J is TRBJ1-1; D is ambiguous. CDR3 length equals 13 residues. Germline loops: CDR1 SGHRS, CDR2 YFSETQ. V shed 4 bases and J shed 2 bases, with 9 bases lying between them. The CDR3 DNA is TGCGCCAGCAGCCCGGCGGGTAACACTGAAGCTTTCTTT. Translated: CASSPAGNTEAFF.

The rearrangement uses TRBV28 and TRBJ2-1; 10 bases match TRBD2. CDR1 is MDHEN and CDR2 is SYDVKM in the germline V gene. The CDR3 runs 15 residues. The V gene end was trimmed by 5 bases and the J gene end by 6 bases; junction bases not matched to a gene: 7. The CDR3 sequence is CASSVPGLASNEQFF. CDR3 in DNA: TGTGCCAGCAGTGTGCCGGGACTAGCGTCCAATGAGCAGTTCTTC.

The rearrangement links TRBV28 to TRBJ1-5; the D is unclear. The CDR3 is 15 amino acids. V was trimmed by 2 bases and J by 2 bases, leaving 10 bases between them. Germline-derived CDR1 and CDR2 are MDHEN and SYDVKM. The CDR3 DNA sequence: TGTGCCAGCAGTTTACGAGGGTCGGGCAATCAGCCCCAGCATTTT. Translation: CASSLRGSGNQPQHF.

J is TRBJ2-1 and V is TRBV7-3; 7 positions agree with TRBD1. This CDR3 has 13 amino acids. Germline V lookup: CDR1 SGHTA, CDR2 FQGTGA. Losses at the gene ends were 8 bases for V and 3 bases for J; bases not matched to a gene: 4. CDR3 protein: CASSRGFYNEQFF. CDR3 sequence (DNA): TGTGCCAGCTCCAGGGGGTTCTACAATGAGCAGTTCTTC.

The genes are TRBV3-1 (or the pseudogene TRBV3-2) and TRBJ2-5; a weak D match, TRBD2 (6 bases). There are 15 residues in the CDR3. Between the trimmed V and J ends, which lost 0 bases and 2 bases, there was a span of 10 bases. The germline CDR1 and CDR2 sequences are LGHDT and YNNKEL (reference sequence). CDR3 bases: TGTGCCAGCAGCCAAGATCTGGCGGGGCAAGAGACCCAGTACTTC. It is translated as CASSQDLAGQETQYF.

This clone was detected once. J is TRBJ2-7 and V is TRBV6-1, with a weak D call TRBD2 (5 bases). Germline CDR1 is MNHNS and CDR2 is SASEGT. Trimming shortened V by 1 base and J by 0 bases, and 13 bases separated the two germline ends. The CDR3 length is 16 residues. DNA of the CDR3: TGTGCCAGCAGTGAAGGCAGCGGTCGTGGCTCCTACGAGCAGTACTTC. This sequence encodes CASSEGSGRGSYEQYF.

This clone was counted once. The V and J genes are TRBV7-2 and TRBJ2-3, with 11 bases identical to TRBD1. V gave up 8 bases and J gave up 4 bases; unmatched junction bases: 11. The CDR3 length is 16 residues. Per germline, CDR1 SGHTA and CDR2 FQGNSA. The CDR3 loop is CASGRTGTGGSDTQYF. The CDR3 DNA follows: TGTGCCAGCGGAAGAACCGGGACAGGGGGTTCAGATACGCAGTATTTT.

The V call is TRBV27, the J call TRBJ1-3, with TRBD1 as a possible D gene (5 bases). Germline V lookup: CDR1 MNHEY, CDR2 SMNVEV (reference sequence). The V end lost 7 bases, the J end lost 0 bases, and 13 bases lay between the germline ends. The CDR3 is 15 amino acids. The DNA for the CDR3 is TGTGCCAGCATGAGGGACTTGAGCTCTGGAAACACCATATATTTT. Translated, it gives CASMRDLSSGNTIYF.

The rearrangement uses TRBV5-6 and TRBJ2-2; 7 bases fit TRBD2. The V gene end was trimmed by 7 bases and the J gene end by 2 bases; junction bases not matched to a gene: 8. CDR3 length: 15 residues. The germline CDR1 and CDR2 sequences are SGHDT and YYEEEE. DNA for the CDR3: TGTGCCAGCGGCTGGGGGGGTGTAAACACCGGGGAGCTGTTTTTT. It codes for CASGWGGVNTGELFF.

This clone occurred once. V is TRBV30 and J is TRBJ1-4; 8 positions agree with TRBD1. With 4 bases clipped from V and 5 bases from J, the junction kept 3 bases outside the gene matches. The CDR3 is 13 residues long. The germline CDR1 and CDR2 sequences are GTSNPN and SVGIG (reference sequence). The CDR3 region is CAWNRGKNEKLFF. The CDR3 coding sequence is TGTGCCTGGAACAGGGGGAAGAATGAAAAACTGTTTTTT.

The V gene is TRBV28, the J gene TRBJ2-7; perhaps TRBD1 as D (6 bases). This CDR3 is 17 amino acids long. Germline CDR1 is MDHEN and CDR2 is SYDVKM. V dropped 5 bases and J dropped 3 bases, with 23 bases sitting between them. The CDR3 loop reads CASSADLDRPRNYEQYF. The CDR3, as DNA: TGTGCCAGCAGTGCCGACCTCGACAGGCCCAGAAACTACGAGCAGTACTTC.

This chain uses TRBV27 with TRBJ1-5; D is perhaps TRBD1 (6 bases). Trimming pared 4 bases from V and 3 bases from J, leaving 19 bases between. This CDR3 contains 17 residues. From germline, CDR1 is MNHEY and CDR2 SMNVEV (reference sequence). CDR3 nucleotides: TGTGCCAGCAGTTCCGTCAGGGAGGGGGATTTCAATCAGCCCCAGCATTTT. This gives the protein CASSSVREGDFNQPQHF.

The chain uses TRBV27 and TRBJ2-3; D is uncertain. V was cut by 6 bases and J by 1 base, with 11 bases left in between. The CDR3 contains 14 residues. Germline CDR1 reads MNHEY; CDR2 reads SMNVEV (reference sequence). CDR3 nucleotide sequence: TGTGCCAGCAGCTCACTTCCCCGCACAGATACGCAGTATTTT. Residues: CASSSLPRTDTQYF.

This clone appeared once. The CDR3 here is CASSVVAGGTGELFF. CDR3 nucleotides: TGTGCCAGCAGTGTCGTGGCGGGAGGGACCGGGGAGCTGTTTTTT. V usage is TRBV2 and J usage is TRBJ2-2; 9 nucleotides align to TRBD2. Trimming at V came to 4 bases and at J to 5 bases, leaving 5 bases not matched to a gene. This CDR3 has 15 residues. The germline V gene has CDR1 SNHLY and CDR2 FYNNEI.

J is TRBJ1-1 and V is TRBV11-2, with D possibly being TRBD1 (6 bases). The CDR3 consists of 18 residues. The germline gives CDR1 SGHAT, CDR2 FQNNGV. V lost 7 bases and J lost 1, with 25 bases in between. CDR3 DNA: TGTGCCAGCACCATACAACCTAGAAGTAGAGGGGGGAACACTGAAGCTTTCTTT. Translation: CASTIQPRSRGGNTEAFF.

A single count supports this clone. V gene TRBV7-9 combines with J gene TRBJ2-7, with 8 bases aligning to TRBD2. Trimming removed 4 bases from V and 1 base from J; junction bases left unmatched: 6. Germline loops: CDR1 SEHNR, CDR2 FQNEAQ (reference sequence). CDR3 length: 15 amino acids. In DNA, the CDR3 is TGTGCCAGCAGCTCCCTGGCGGGGGGTTCCTACGAGCAGTACTTC. Protein sequence: CASSSLAGGSYEQYF.

The chain is built from TRBV7-9 and TRBJ2-1; no clear D gene. Germline CDR1 SEHNR, CDR2 FQNEAQ (reference sequence). V was clipped by 1 base and J by 4 bases, with 11 bases between them. The CDR3 has 15 amino acids. The CDR3 DNA sequence: TGTGCCAGCAGCTTAGGGTTGGGCAGATACAATGAGCAGTTCTTC. Translated: CASSLGLGRYNEQFF.

V is TRBV30 and J is TRBJ1-6; D remains unclear. The length of the CDR3 is 16 residues. Trimming pared 0 bases from V and 2 bases from J, leaving 11 bases between. Germline V CDR1 and CDR2: GTSNPN, SVGIG (reference sequence). The CDR3 region is CAWSVHGRTYNSPLHF. In nucleotides, the CDR3 is TGTGCCTGGAGTGTACACGGGAGAACCTATAATTCACCCCTCCACTTT.

This chain uses TRBV10-3 with TRBJ2-7, with 7 bases fitting TRBD2. Trimming took 3 bases from V and 7 from J; bases not matched to a gene: 12. This CDR3 spans 15 amino acids. Per the germline V gene, CDR1 is ENHRY and CDR2 is SYGVKD. CDR3 in DNA: TGTGCCATCAGTGATTATAAAGCGGGGATCGGGGAGCAGTACTTC. It translates to CAISDYKAGIGEQYF.

The genes are TRBV2 and TRBJ1-2; 8 bases align to TRBD1. J was trimmed by 3 bases and V by 7 bases; bases with no gene match: 4. Germline-derived CDR1 and CDR2 are SNHLY and FYNNEI. The CDR3 runs 13 residues. The DNA of the CDR3 is TGTGCCAGCACGCTGACAGGGGACTATGGCTACACCTTC. Translation: CASTLTGDYGYTF.